These 7 T cell receptor beta chains share one sample of origin, sequenced in a study of blood T cell repertoires in COVID-19. TCRdb's copy holds only in-frame clones and misses some; the assay was immunoSEQ multiplex PCR. This table holds 80,000 to 100,000 clones, around 90% found once. The sample consisted of peripheral blood. These receptors came from a man in his 70s with acute or convalescent COVID-19.

The rearrangement joins TRBV6-5 to TRBJ2-5; 8 bases align to TRBD1. J gave up 3 bases and V 6 bases, and 6 bases lay outside the gene matches. The CDR3 runs to 14 residues. The V gene's germline CDR1 is MNHEY and CDR2 SVGAGI. CDR3 amino acids: CASRETGVKETQYF. The CDR3 bases are TGTGCCAGCAGGGAGACAGGGGTTAAAGAGACCCAGTACTTC.

The gene calls are TRBV7-8 and TRBJ1-1; 7 nucleotides align to TRBD1. CDR1 SGHVS and CDR2 FQNEAQ come from the germline V gene. The CDR3 totals 14 residues. Trimming cost V 5 bases and J 8 bases; bases outside gene matches: 11. The CDR3 DNA follows: TGTGCCAGCAGCCGAGTTCTGGGACAGTCCGAAGCTTTCTTT. This translates into CASSRVLGQSEAFF.

The CDR3 spells CASSEGQPNSPLHF. CDR3 sequence (DNA): TGTGCCAGCAGTGAAGGACAGCCTAATTCACCCCTCCACTTT. The J gene is TRBJ1-6, the V gene TRBV6-1; possibly TRBD1 for D (5 bases). This CDR3 spans 14 amino acids. In germline, CDR1 is MNHNS, CDR2 SASEGT. V was pared by 1 base and J by 6 bases, with 7 bases between.

The chain combines TRBV7-8 with TRBJ1-1; tentatively, D is TRBD1 (5 bases). This CDR3 contains 15 residues. Trimming took 0 bases from V and 5 from J, leaving 13 bases between them. The germline CDR1 and CDR2 sequences are SGHVS and FQNEAQ. Here the CDR3 reads CASSLARSGGTEAFF. The CDR3 coding sequence is TGTGCCAGCAGCTTAGCACGGAGCGGGGGGACTGAAGCTTTCTTT.

The J gene is TRBJ2-1, the V gene TRBV7-8; possible D gene TRBD2, 5 bases. Germline V gene data show CDR1 as SGHVS and CDR2 as FQNEAQ. This CDR3 spans 15 amino acids. The ends were cut back, 7 bases at V and 8 bases at J, with 21 bases in the middle. For the CDR3, the DNA is TGTGCCAGCAAGAGATCGGGGTCCTACGTTGATGAGCAGTTCTTC. Translation: CASKRSGSYVDEQFF.

The V call is TRBV2, the J call TRBJ1-4; 8 bases match TRBD1. Germline CDR1 SNHLY, CDR2 FYNNEI. The CDR3 consists of 13 residues. V gave up 5 bases and J gave up 7 bases; unmatched junction bases: 3. CDR3 DNA: TGTGCCAGCAGTCCTGGGACAGGTGAAAAACTGTTTTTT. As protein: CASSPGTGEKLFF. The full variable domain, its missing parts supplied by reference TRBV2 and TRBJ1-4, is EPEVTQTPSHQVTQMGQEVILRCVPISNHLYFYWYRQILGQKVEFLVSFYNNEISEKSEIFDDQFSVERPDGSNFTLKIRSTKLEDSAMYFCASSPGTGEKLFFGSGTQLSVL.

The rearrangement uses TRBV24-1 and TRBJ2-3; 9 nucleotides agree with TRBD1. From germline, CDR1 is KGHDR and CDR2 SFDVKD. V lost 12 bases, J lost 3 bases, and 6 bases stayed unmatched. The CDR3 totals 13 residues. In nucleotides, the CDR3 is TGTGCCGTACAGGGGGCGAGGACAGATACGCAGTATTTT. As protein: CAVQGARTDTQYF.